The entry that follows covers one T cell receptor (beta chain) sequence. Different DNA sequences within this sample yield the same CDR3. Seattle cases were enrolled at active infection and followed longitudinally. The sample originates from a study of blood T cell repertoires in COVID-19. For the study at large: From T cells, B-cell-depleted T cells, or PBMCs came the material, which was cDNA or gDNA.

The CDR3 contains 13 residues. The ends were cut back, 6 bases at V and 7 bases at J, with 13 bases in the middle. Germline V lookup: CDR1 WNHNN, CDR2 SYGVQD (reference sequence). Measured with immunoSEQ multiplex PCR; TCRdb has only the in-frame clones, and not every one. The data hold fewer than 250,000 clones, with approximately 91% observed a single time. The receptor was derived from a man in his thirties or forties with COVID-19, enrolled during active disease. V gene TRBV10-1 combines with J gene TRBJ1-5; possible D gene TRBD1, 6 bases. Sample: peripheral blood. The CDR3 sequence: CASREGGGQPQHF. DNA for the CDR3: TGCGCCAGCAGGGAGGGGGGAGGGCAGCCCCAGCATTTT.